This TCR beta chain was identified in a study of blood T cell repertoires in COVID-19. Method: immunoSEQ multiplex PCR; TCRdb's copy keeps in-frame clones and lacks some. The sample consists of under 450,000 clones, roughly nine tenths of them appearing once. This CDR3 contains 15 residues. Trimming cost V 1 base and J 2 bases, with 12 bases left between them. Germline CDR1 SGHTA, CDR2 FQGNSA. The receptor was derived from a woman aged 40 to 50 who had been exposed to COVID-19. The sequenced sample was PBMCs or T cells enriched from blood (not recorded which). The chain links TRBV7-2 to TRBJ2-7, with D possibly TRBD2 on 5 matching bases. The CDR3 here is CASSLGPPGTYEQYF. Written as DNA, the CDR3 is TGTGCCAGCAGCTTAGGCCCCCCGGGGACCTACGAGCAGTACTTC. The full variable domain, its missing parts supplied by reference TRBV7-2 and TRBJ2-7, is GAGVSQSPSNKVTEKGKDVELRCDPISGHTALYWYRQSLGQGLEFLIYFQGNSAPDKSGLPSDRFSAERTGGSVSTLTIQRTQQEDSAVYLCASSLGPPGTYEQYFGPGTRLTVT.